A selection of T cell receptor beta chains follows, all from one sample in a study of blood T cell repertoires in COVID-19. Sequencing used immunoSEQ multiplex PCR; TCRdb keeps in-frame clones, though not all of them. The sample yields nearly 200,000 clones, 89% seen once. The specimen sequenced was PBMCs or T cells enriched from blood (not recorded which). The receptor source for this set is a woman younger than 30 who had recovered from COVID-19. Both conserved end residues are part of each CDR3. The order of the fields is J gene, V gene, D gene, clone size, CDR3 protein, CDR3 DNA. D genes are given only for firm matches. Part of the rows lack a size; the others show once, few, many or a class for expanded clones.

TRBJ2-7,TRBV27,TRBD1,-,CASSLNTGGWPREQYF,TGTGCCAGCAGTTTAAATACAGGGGGGTGGCCGCGCGAGCAGTACTTC
TRBJ2-7,TRBV29-1,TRBD1,-,CSVVTGGNSYEQYF,TGCAGCGTTGTGACAGGGGGCAACTCCTACGAGCAGTACTTC
TRBJ1-2,TRBV28,-,-,CASITAGPRSNSDYGYTF,TGTGCCAGCATCACTGCGGGACCTCGCTCTAATAGCGACTATGGCTACACCTTC
TRBJ2-3,TRBV5-1,-,-,CASSIGTPTDTQYF,TGCGCCAGCAGCATAGGGACTCCCACAGATACGCAGTATTTT
TRBJ1-6,TRBV28,TRBD1,-,CASSPTGQGWSPLHF,TGTGCCAGCAGCCCCACCGGACAGGGTTGGTCACCCCTCCACTTT
TRBJ2-5,TRBV5-4,-,-,CASRSSFETQYF,TGTGCCAGCAGAAGCTCGTTCGAGACCCAGTACTTC
TRBJ1-6,TRBV10-3,TRBD1,-,CAISESDRFDSPLHF,TGTGCCATCAGTGAGTCGGACAGGTTTGATTCACCCCTCCACTTT
TRBJ1-2,TRBV28,TRBD1,-,CASSGGYGYTF,TGTGCCAGCTCAGGGGGCTATGGCTACACCTTC
TRBJ2-7,TRBV28,TRBD2,-,CATSWTRQYEQYF,TGTGCCACTTCTTGGACTAGACAATACGAGCAGTACTTC
TRBJ2-5,TRBV7-3,-,-,CASSPGTLETQYF,TGTGCCAGCAGCCCCGGGACATTGGAAACCCAGTACTTC
TRBJ1-6,TRBV4-1,-,-,CASSPFTGPGNSPLHF,TGCGCCAGCAGCCCTTTCACGGGTCCCGGTAATTCACCCCTCCACTTT
TRBJ1-1,TRBV4-1,-,-,CASSQGAGYAEAFF,TGCGCCAGCAGCCAGGGAGCCGGTTACGCTGAAGCTTTCTTT
TRBJ2-1,TRBV5-4,TRBD2,once,CASSPTSGSYNEQFF,TGTGCCAGCAGCCCGACTAGCGGTTCCTACAATGAGCAGTTCTTC
TRBJ2-1,TRBV27,-,-,CASSHGPMRYNEQFF,TGTGCCAGCAGTCATGGTCCCATGCGTTACAATGAGCAGTTCTTC
TRBJ2-3,TRBV6-5,-,-,CASSGGLGTDTQYF,TGTGCCAGCAGCGGGGGGCTAGGCACAGATACGCAGTATTTT
TRBJ2-3,TRBV5-1,-,-,CASSLDSASTDTQYF,TGCGCCAGCAGCTTGGACTCCGCTAGCACAGATACGCAGTATTTT
TRBJ2-7,TRBV5-1,-,-,CASSYSYEQYF,TGCGCCAGCAGCTACAGTTACGAGCAGTACTTC
TRBJ2-5,TRBV6-6,-,-,CASSRRYQETQYF,TGTGCCAGCAGTCGTCGGTACCAAGAGACCCAGTACTTC
TRBJ1-4,TRBV23-1,-,few,CASSRGGRGVGEKLFF,TGCGCCAGCAGTCGGGGGGGCAGGGGAGTGGGTGAAAAACTGTTTTTT
TRBJ1-2,TRBV3-1/TRBV3-2,-,-,CASSQDGASGRSYTF,TGTGCCAGCAGCCAAGATGGGGCTAGTGGGAGGAGCTACACCTTC
TRBJ2-3,TRBV7-9,TRBD2,-,CASSLLAGGLADTQYF,TGTGCCAGCAGCTTATTAGCGGGGGGGCTGGCAGATACGCAGTATTTT
TRBJ1-1,TRBV19,-,-,CASSIDRERNTEAFF,TGTGCCAGTAGTATAGACAGGGAAAGGAACACTGAAGCTTTCTTT
TRBJ1-4,TRBV2,-,-,CASSEFQGLTNEKLFF,TGTGCCAGCAGTGAATTCCAGGGTTTGACTAATGAAAAACTGTTTTTT
TRBJ1-2,TRBV14,-,-,CASSLQGGMSYTF,TGTGCCAGCAGCCTTCAGGGTGGAATGAGCTACACCTTC
TRBJ1-2,TRBV5-1,-,-,CASSLDREGGYTF,TGCGCCAGCAGCTTGGACAGGGAAGGTGGCTACACCTTC
TRBJ1-2,TRBV28,-,-,CASGTAIYGYTF,TGTGCCAGCGGCACAGCAATCTATGGCTACACCTTC
TRBJ2-1,TRBV5-4,-,-,CASSLSSGLKGNEQFF,TGTGCCAGCAGCTTGAGCTCAGGGCTTAAGGGGAATGAGCAGTTCTTC
TRBJ2-5,TRBV3-1/TRBV3-2,-,-,CASSREETQYF,TGTGCCAGCAGCCGGGAGGAGACCCAGTACTTC
TRBJ2-2,TRBV6-5,-,-,CASSWRTNTGELFF,TGTGCCAGCAGCTGGAGGACGAACACCGGGGAGCTGTTTTTT
TRBJ2-3,TRBV5-4,-,-,CASSSQLGGSRLESTDTQYF,TGTGCCAGCAGCTCCCAGCTTGGAGGATCCCGGCTAGAAAGCACAGATACGCAGTATTTT
TRBJ1-2,TRBV5-1,TRBD1,-,CASSWTGTANYGYTF,TGCGCCAGCAGCTGGACCGGGACAGCGAACTATGGCTACACCTTC
TRBJ1-6,TRBV9,-,-,CASSVGGAGADRTLHF,TGTGCCAGCAGCGTCGGAGGTGCGGGGGCGGACAGAACCCTCCACTTT
TRBJ1-1,TRBV9,-,-,CASSVGIQLINTEAFF,TGTGCCAGCAGCGTAGGGATACAGCTCATCAACACTGAAGCTTTCTTT
TRBJ2-7,TRBV5-1,-,-,CASSLDQGREQYF,TGCGCCAGCAGCTTGGATCAAGGCAGGGAGCAGTACTTC
TRBJ2-3,TRBV9,TRBD2,-,CASSVGSGGGMRQYF,TGTGCCAGCAGCGTAGGGAGCGGGGGAGGTATGAGGCAGTATTTT
TRBJ2-3,TRBV30,TRBD2,-,CAWSQAGGTSTTQYF,TGTGCCTGGAGCCAAGCGGGGGGTACCTCCACTACGCAGTATTTT
TRBJ2-1,TRBV24-1,-,-,CATSDYRGQGVLF,TGTGCCACCAGTGATTATAGGGGTCAGGGTGTGCTCTTC
TRBJ1-4,TRBV4-1,-,-,CASSQVVLDEKLFF,TGCGCCAGCAGCCAAGTCGTCCTCGATGAAAAACTGTTTTTT
TRBJ2-3,TRBV28,TRBD2,-,CASSWVAGSTDTQYF,TGTGCCAGCAGTTGGGTAGCGGGGAGCACAGATACGCAGTATTTT
TRBJ1-6,TRBV6-5,TRBD1,-,CASSSAGTGVSPLHF,TGTGCCAGCAGTTCCGCCGGGACAGGGGTCTCACCCCTCCACTTT
TRBJ2-7,TRBV28,TRBD2,-,CASRSSGGFYEQYF,TGTGCCAGCAGATCTAGCGGGGGGTTCTACGAGCAGTACTTC
TRBJ2-3,TRBV29-1,-,-,CSVEEFRGRGIGTQYF,TGCAGCGTTGAAGAGTTTCGGGGGCGGGGGATTGGTACGCAGTATTTT
TRBJ1-1,TRBV29-1,TRBD1,-,CSVEEGRDRGNTEAFF,TGCAGCGTTGAAGAGGGCCGGGACAGGGGGAACACTGAAGCTTTCTTT
TRBJ1-4,TRBV19,-,-,CASSIAGHDEKLFF,TGTGCCAGTAGTATAGCGGGTCACGATGAAAAACTGTTTTTT
TRBJ2-5,TRBV3-1/TRBV3-2,-,-,CASSQSTGTQYF,TGTGCCAGCAGCCAAAGCACTGGGACCCAGTACTTC
TRBJ2-7,TRBV19,TRBD1,-,CASSISPGQDFKNEQYF,TGTGCCAGTAGTATAAGCCCGGGACAGGATTTTAAGAACGAGCAGTACTTC
TRBJ1-1,TRBV7-3,-,-,CASSPGPGDRTEAFF,TGTGCCAGCAGCCCCGGACCGGGGGATAGGACTGAAGCTTTCTTT
TRBJ1-1,TRBV5-1,-,-,CASSLMRGDTEAFF,TGCGCCAGCAGCCTTATGCGGGGGGACACTGAAGCTTTCTTT
TRBJ2-3,TRBV24-1,-,-,CATSDLGAGHLTDTQYF,TGTGCCACCAGTGATTTGGGGGCAGGACATCTCACAGATACGCAGTATTTT
TRBJ1-1,TRBV6-5,-,-,CASSYSPQVNTEAFF,TGTGCCAGCAGTTACTCGCCCCAGGTGAACACTGAAGCTTTCTTT
TRBJ1-5,TRBV6-5,-,-,CASTWGSYSNQPQHF,TGTGCCAGCACGTGGGGCAGCTATAGCAATCAGCCCCAGCATTTT
TRBJ1-5,TRBV23-1,-,-,CASRSGARQPQHF,TGCGCCAGCCGGTCAGGGGCCCGTCAGCCCCAGCATTTT
TRBJ1-2,TRBV7-2,-,-,CASSLEWGAGYGYTF,TGTGCCAGCAGCTTAGAGTGGGGCGCCGGCTATGGCTACACCTTC
TRBJ2-2,TRBV6-2/TRBV6-3,-,-,CASSYSYRGNTGELFF,TGTGCCAGCAGTTACAGTTACCGGGGAAACACCGGGGAGCTGTTTTTT
TRBJ2-5,TRBV5-4,TRBD1,-,CASSLMTGKDRTQYF,TGTGCCAGCAGCTTAATGACAGGGAAGGACCGGACCCAGTACTTC
TRBJ1-5,TRBV12-3/TRBV12-4,-,once,CASSLLGEQPQHF,TGTGCCAGCAGTCTCCTCGGTGAGCAGCCCCAGCATTTT
TRBJ1-2,TRBV10-3,-,-,CAITWTDAGYGYTF,TGTGCCATCACCTGGACAGACGCTGGCTATGGCTACACCTTC
TRBJ1-2,TRBV10-2,-,once,CASAAGLTNYGYTF,TGCGCCAGCGCGGCAGGGCTCACTAACTATGGCTACACCTTC
TRBJ1-2,TRBV4-1,-,-,CASSQDRSYLNYGYTF,TGCGCCAGCAGCCAAGATCGGTCGTATCTTAACTATGGCTACACCTTC